This is a list of T cell receptor beta chains from one sample in a study of T cell responses to AZD1222 COVID-19 vaccine. Assay: immunoSEQ multiplex PCR; the TCRdb copy retains only in-frame clones and omits some. Of around 110,000 clones detected, about 86% appear once; the ten largest clones hold approximately 9.6%. Sequenced material: peripheral blood, taken on day 0 of AZD1222 vaccination. These receptors all stem from an adult in good health. CDR3s include the opening cysteine and the closing phenylalanine or tryptophan. The D gene is left open where the match is weak. Clone size appears in some rows only: once, few, many, or a class for an expanded clone.

>NA|TRBV18|few|TRBJ1-1
TGTGCCAGCTCACCCCAAAGACAGCGGAACACTGAAGCTTTCTTT
CASSPQRQRNTEAFF
>NA|TRBV19|NA|TRBJ2-7
TGTGCCACCCATGACTACGAGCAGTACTTC
CATHDYEQYF
>TRBD2|TRBV28|NA|TRBJ2-7
TGTGCCACATCTCTAGCGGGGGGTCCCTACGAGCAGTACTTC
CATSLAGGPYEQYF
>NA|TRBV9|NA|TRBJ2-3
TGTGCCAGCAGCCCCCGACAGACCACAGATACGCAGTATTTT
CASSPRQTTDTQYF
>NA|TRBV5-1|NA|TRBJ1-3
TGCGCCAGCAGCTTGGTAGGCCAGGCTGGAAACACCATATATTTT
CASSLVGQAGNTIYF
>NA|TRBV19|NA|TRBJ1-5
TGTGCCAGTAGTATAGATGGCCGGGGCCACATCAATCAGCCCCAGCATTTT
CASSIDGRGHINQPQHF
>NA|TRBV6-1|NA|TRBJ2-1
TGTGCCAGCAGTGAATTCGGGGGTAGTAACAATGAGCAGTTCTTC
CASSEFGGSNNEQFF
>TRBD2|TRBV19|NA|TRBJ2-1
TGTGCCAGTAGTACGAGACTAGCGGGAGGGACTGAGCAGTTCTTC
CASSTRLAGGTEQFF
>NA|TRBV7-9|NA|TRBJ1-2
TGTGCCAGCAGCTTAGTGGGCAGAACTTACCTATCGAATGGCTACACCTTC
CASSLVGRTYLSNGYTF
>NA|TRBV7-3|NA|TRBJ2-1
TGTGCCAGCAGCTTAAGTCCAGGATCCTACAATGAGCAGTTCTTC
CASSLSPGSYNEQFF
>NA|TRBV11-2|NA|TRBJ2-3
TGTGCCAGCAGGAGTGGGCTTAGCACAGATACGCAGTATTTT
CASRSGLSTDTQYF
>TRBD1|TRBV5-1|NA|TRBJ2-7
TGCGCCAGCAGCTTAGACAGGGCGACCTACGAGCAGTACTTC
CASSLDRATYEQYF
>TRBD1|TRBV19|NA|TRBJ2-7
TGTGCCAGCTCCGACAGGGGGCTTTCCTACGAGCAGTACTTC
CASSDRGLSYEQYF
>NA|TRBV7-9|NA|TRBJ1-4
TGTGCCAGCAGCTTCAACAGGGTTGATAATGAAAAACTGTTTTTT
CASSFNRVDNEKLFF
>NA|TRBV7-9|NA|TRBJ1-2
TGTGCCAGCAGCTTGCAGGGAAGGGACTATGGCTACACCTTC
CASSLQGRDYGYTF
>TRBD2|TRBV6-5|NA|TRBJ2-7
TGTGCCAGCAGTTACGGGACTAGCGGACCAACCTACGAGCAGTACTTC
CASSYGTSGPTYEQYF
>TRBD2|TRBV9|NA|TRBJ2-1
TGTGCCAGCAGCGTGCTAGCGGACAATGAGCAGTTCTTC
CASSVLADNEQFF
>NA|TRBV29-1|NA|TRBJ2-3
TGCAGCGCAATCCCTCGGGGGGCAGGGAGCACAGATACGCAGTATTTT
CSAIPRGAGSTDTQYF
>NA|TRBV3-1/TRBV3-2|NA|TRBJ2-7
TGTGCCAGCAGCCAAGGTCCCATCTACGAGCAGTACTTC
CASSQGPIYEQYF
>NA|TRBV24-1|NA|TRBJ1-2
TGTGCCACCAGTGATCCCGGAAGGGGATCTAACTATGGCTACACCTTC
CATSDPGRGSNYGYTF
>TRBD1|TRBV27|NA|TRBJ1-1
TGTGCCAGCAGGCAGGGGGATGTGGGGAACACTGAAGCTTTCTTT
CASRQGDVGNTEAFF
>NA|TRBV6-5|NA|TRBJ1-5
TGTGCCAGCAGAAACGGGGAGCGGAGCAATCAGCCCCAGCATTTT
CASRNGERSNQPQHF
>NA|TRBV7-9|NA|TRBJ1-5
TGTGCCAGTGGGGGAATAGGGAGCGATCAGCCCCAGCATTTT
CASGGIGSDQPQHF
>TRBD1|TRBV25-1|NA|TRBJ2-4
TGTGCCAGCAGTCCAACAGGGGTGGCCAAAAACATTCAGTACTTC
CASSPTGVAKNIQYF
>NA|TRBV6-5|NA|TRBJ1-1
TGTGCCAGCAGTACCACAGGAACTGAAGCTTTCTTT
CASSTTGTEAFF
>NA|TRBV7-9|NA|TRBJ2-5
TGTGCCTGGGGGGATATAGAGACCCAGTACTTC
CAWGDIETQYF
>TRBD1|TRBV7-2|NA|TRBJ2-7
TGTGCCAGCAACCAGAACCGGGACAGGGGAAGCGAGCAGTACTTC
CASNQNRDRGSEQYF
>TRBD1|TRBV30|NA|TRBJ2-5
TGTGCCTGGAGTGTCCCAGGGGGACCCGGAGAGACCCAGTACTTC
CAWSVPGGPGETQYF
>NA|TRBV12-3/TRBV12-4|NA|TRBJ2-1
TGTGCCAGCAGCTGGTACAATGAGCAGTTCTTC
CASSWYNEQFF
>TRBD2|TRBV5-4|NA|TRBJ2-3
TGTGCCAGCAGAAGCGGGGGGACTAGCACAGATACGCAGTATTTT
CASRSGGTSTDTQYF
>NA|TRBV6-5|NA|TRBJ1-2
TGTGCCAGCAGCCCCCGGGACACTAACTATGGCTACACCTTC
CASSPRDTNYGYTF
>TRBD2|TRBV3-1/TRBV3-2|NA|TRBJ2-1
TGTGCCAGCAGCCAAGGGGCTAGCGGGGGGTACAATGAGCAGTTCTTC
CASSQGASGGYNEQFF
>TRBD2|TRBV19|NA|TRBJ2-7
TGTGCCAGTAGTCCTGGAGGCGGGAGGGCCGGGGGCACCTACGAGCAGTACTTC
CASSPGGGRAGGTYEQYF
>TRBD2|TRBV24-1|NA|TRBJ2-7
TGTGCCACCAGTGATGCAACGACTAGCGGGGGATCCTACGAGCAGTACTTC
CATSDATTSGGSYEQYF
>NA|TRBV5-5|few|TRBJ1-1
TGTGCCAGCAGCTTAATATTAGCGGATGAAGCTTTCTTT
CASSLILADEAFF
>NA|TRBV2|NA|TRBJ2-7
TGTGCCAGCCTAGGCCGGCCAACGGGGAACTACGAGCAGTACTTC
CASLGRPTGNYEQYF
>NA|TRBV5-1|NA|TRBJ2-2
TGCGCCAGCAGCTTCTCGGGAGTCGGGAACACCGGGGAGCTGTTTTTT
CASSFSGVGNTGELFF
>NA|TRBV19|NA|TRBJ1-5
TGTGCCAGTAAGACGGCAAGCCCCTCCAATCAGCCCCAGCATTTT
CASKTASPSNQPQHF
>NA|TRBV6-4|NA|TRBJ2-2
TGTGCCAGCAGTCGGCAGGGGAACACCGGGGAGCTGTTTTTT
CASSRQGNTGELFF
>TRBD1|TRBV5-1|once|TRBJ1-1
TGCGCCAGCAGCGTAGGACAGGGTCGGACTGAAGCTTTCTTT
CASSVGQGRTEAFF
>NA|TRBV6-2/TRBV6-3|once|TRBJ1-5
TGTGCCAGCAGTTTCGGGGAAGTTTATCAGCCCCAGCATTTT
CASSFGEVYQPQHF
>NA|TRBV7-2|NA|TRBJ1-6
TGTGCCAGCAGCTCCGGGACAAATAATTCACCCCTCCACTTT
CASSSGTNNSPLHF
>NA|TRBV7-2|NA|TRBJ1-1
TGTGCCAGCAGCTCCCCAGGACGGCAGAACACTGAAGCTTTCTTT
CASSSPGRQNTEAFF
>NA|TRBV12-3/TRBV12-4|once|TRBJ2-3
TGTGCCAGCAGTTTAGGCTTACAGCTTACGCAGTATTTT
CASSLGLQLTQYF
>NA|TRBV7-2|NA|TRBJ1-1
TGTGCCAGCAGCTTAGGGGACATCTGGGGGTACACTGAAGCTTTCTTT
CASSLGDIWGYTEAFF
>NA|TRBV27|NA|TRBJ2-2
TGTGCCAGCAGTTTATTCGGAGGGATATTAGGGGGGATCGGGGAGCTGTTTTTT
CASSLFGGILGGIGELFF
>NA|TRBV21-1|NA|TRBJ1-2
TGTGCCAGCCCAAACGGGACGGGGTCCGCCGGCTACACCTTC
CASPNGTGSAGYTF
>TRBD1|TRBV3-1/TRBV3-2|NA|TRBJ1-1
TGTGCCAGCAGCCAGGGGACAGGGTTGGGCACTGAAGCTTTCTTT
CASSQGTGLGTEAFF
>NA|TRBV9|NA|TRBJ1-5
TGTGCCAGCAGCGTGGACTGGGGACAGCCCCAGCATTTT
CASSVDWGQPQHF
>NA|TRBV28|NA|TRBJ1-1
TGTGCCAGCAGTTCCCGGGACGGGAACACTGAAGCTTTCTTT
CASSSRDGNTEAFF
>TRBD1|TRBV9|once|TRBJ1-3
TGTGCCAGCAGCTCACGGACAGGGTTAAGCACCATATATTTT
CASSSRTGLSTIYF
>NA|TRBV3-1/TRBV3-2|NA|TRBJ1-5
TGTGCCAGCAGCCCGTCAGACAGGAGCAATCAGCCCCAGCATTTT
CASSPSDRSNQPQHF
>NA|TRBV2|NA|TRBJ1-4
TGTGCCAGCAGATTTACAGGGTCAACTAATGAAAAACTGTTTTTT
CASRFTGSTNEKLFF
>TRBD2|TRBV18|NA|TRBJ2-3
TGTGCCAGCTCACCTAGGACTAGCGGCACAGATACGCAGTATTTT
CASSPRTSGTDTQYF